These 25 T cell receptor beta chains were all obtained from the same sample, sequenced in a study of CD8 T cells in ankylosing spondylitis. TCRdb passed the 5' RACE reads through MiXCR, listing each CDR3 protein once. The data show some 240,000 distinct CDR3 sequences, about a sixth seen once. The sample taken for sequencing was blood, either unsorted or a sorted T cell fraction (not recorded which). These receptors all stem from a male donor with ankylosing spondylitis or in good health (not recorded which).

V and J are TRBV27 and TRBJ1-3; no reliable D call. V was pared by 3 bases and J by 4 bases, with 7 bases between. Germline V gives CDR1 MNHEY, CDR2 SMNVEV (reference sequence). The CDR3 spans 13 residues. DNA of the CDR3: TGTGCCAGCAGTTTGTGGCAGGGAAACACCATATATTTT. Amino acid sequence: CASSLWQGNTIYF.

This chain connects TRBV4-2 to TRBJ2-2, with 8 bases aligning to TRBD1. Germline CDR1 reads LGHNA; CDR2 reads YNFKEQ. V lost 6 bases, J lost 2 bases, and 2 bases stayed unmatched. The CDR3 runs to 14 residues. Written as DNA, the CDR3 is TGTGCCAGCAGGGGACAGGAAAACACCGGGGAGCTGTTTTTT. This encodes CASRGQENTGELFF.

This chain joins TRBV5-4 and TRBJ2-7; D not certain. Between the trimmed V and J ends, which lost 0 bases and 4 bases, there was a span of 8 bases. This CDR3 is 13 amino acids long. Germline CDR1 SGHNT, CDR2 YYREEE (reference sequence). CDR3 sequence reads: CASSLGEGYEQYF. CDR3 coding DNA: TGTGCCAGCAGCTTGGGTGAAGGTTACGAGCAGTACTTC.

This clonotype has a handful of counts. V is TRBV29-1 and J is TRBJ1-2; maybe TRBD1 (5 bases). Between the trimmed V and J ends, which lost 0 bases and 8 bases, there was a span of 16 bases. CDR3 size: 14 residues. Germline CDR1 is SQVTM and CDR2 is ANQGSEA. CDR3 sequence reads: CSVEEGQGLGGYTF. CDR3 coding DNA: TGCAGCGTTGAAGAGGGGCAGGGATTGGGCGGCTACACCTTC.

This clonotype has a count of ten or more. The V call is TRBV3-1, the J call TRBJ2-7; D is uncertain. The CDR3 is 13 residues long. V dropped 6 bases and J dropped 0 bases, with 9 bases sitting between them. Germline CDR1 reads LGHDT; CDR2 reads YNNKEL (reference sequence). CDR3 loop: CASSPGSSYEQYF. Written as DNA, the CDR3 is TGTGCCAGCAGTCCAGGAAGCTCCTACGAGCAGTACTTC.

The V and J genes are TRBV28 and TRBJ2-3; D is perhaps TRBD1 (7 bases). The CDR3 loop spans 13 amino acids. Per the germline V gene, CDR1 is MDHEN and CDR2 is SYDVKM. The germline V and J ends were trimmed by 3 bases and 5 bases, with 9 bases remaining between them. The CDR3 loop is CASSFQGGDTQYF. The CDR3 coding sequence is TGTGCCAGCAGTTTCCAGGGGGGAGATACGCAGTATTTT.

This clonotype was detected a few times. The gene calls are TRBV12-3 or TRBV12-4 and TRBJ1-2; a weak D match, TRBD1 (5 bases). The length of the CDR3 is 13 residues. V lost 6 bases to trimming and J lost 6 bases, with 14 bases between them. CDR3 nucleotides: TGTGCCAGCAGCCTCGCAGGGCTCGATGGCTACACCTTC. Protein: CASSLAGLDGYTF.

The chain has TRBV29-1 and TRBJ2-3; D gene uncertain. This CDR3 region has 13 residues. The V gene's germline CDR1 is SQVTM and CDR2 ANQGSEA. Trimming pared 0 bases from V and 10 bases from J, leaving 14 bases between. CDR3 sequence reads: CSVEDGGYVAQYF. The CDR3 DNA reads TGCAGCGTTGAAGATGGTGGTTATGTTGCGCAGTATTTT.

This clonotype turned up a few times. CDR3 loop: CASSLGQLLSYEQYF. In DNA form, the CDR3 reads TGTGCCAGCTCCCTCGGACAGTTGCTCTCCTACGAGCAGTACTTC. The V gene is TRBV18, the J gene TRBJ2-7; D perhaps matches TRBD1 (6 bases). The ends were cut back, 6 bases at V and 0 bases at J, with 15 bases in the middle. From germline, CDR1 is KGHSH and CDR2 LQKENI. CDR3 size: 15 residues.

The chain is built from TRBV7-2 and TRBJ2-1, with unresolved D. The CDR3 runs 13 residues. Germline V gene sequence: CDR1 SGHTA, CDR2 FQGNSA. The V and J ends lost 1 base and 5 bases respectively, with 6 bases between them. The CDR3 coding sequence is TGTGCCAGCAGCTTAGACCTACACAATGAGCAGTTCTTC. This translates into CASSLDLHNEQFF.

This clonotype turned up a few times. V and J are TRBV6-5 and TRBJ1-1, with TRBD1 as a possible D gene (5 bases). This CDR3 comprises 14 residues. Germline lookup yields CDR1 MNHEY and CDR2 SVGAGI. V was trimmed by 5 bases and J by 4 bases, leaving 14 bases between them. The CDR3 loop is CASSHRSGGTEAFF. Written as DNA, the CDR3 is TGTGCCAGCAGTCACAGGTCGGGGGGCACTGAAGCTTTCTTT.

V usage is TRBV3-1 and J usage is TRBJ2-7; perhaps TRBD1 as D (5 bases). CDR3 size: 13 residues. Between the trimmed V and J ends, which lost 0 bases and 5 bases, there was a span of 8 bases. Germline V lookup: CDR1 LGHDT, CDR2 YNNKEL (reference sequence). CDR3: CASSQDQGHEQYF. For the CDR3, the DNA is TGTGCCAGCAGCCAAGATCAGGGCCACGAGCAGTACTTC.

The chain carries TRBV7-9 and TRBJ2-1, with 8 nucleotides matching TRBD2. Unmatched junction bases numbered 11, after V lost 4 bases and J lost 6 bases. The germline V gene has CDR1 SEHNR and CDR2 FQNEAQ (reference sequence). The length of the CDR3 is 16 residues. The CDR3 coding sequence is TGTGCCAGCAGCTCCCCTCTAGCGGGCCTAACCAATGAGCAGTTCTTC. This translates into CASSSPLAGLTNEQFF. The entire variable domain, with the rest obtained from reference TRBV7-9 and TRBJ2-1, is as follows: DTGVSQNPRHKITKRGQNVTFRCDPISEHNRLYWYRQTLGQGPEFLTYFQNEAQLEKSRLLSDRFSAERPKGSFSTLEIQRTEQGDSAMYLCASSSPLAGLTNEQFFGPGTRLTVL.

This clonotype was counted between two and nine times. CDR3 DNA sequence: TGTGCCAGCAGCACCTTTCTCAATGAGCAGTTCTTC. Translating gives CASSTFLNEQFF. The V and J genes are TRBV7-9 and TRBJ2-1, with D uncertain. Germline V lookup: CDR1 SEHNR, CDR2 FQNEAQ (reference sequence). With 5 bases removed from V and 6 bases from J, the gap between germline ends came to 8 bases. CDR3 length: 12 amino acids.

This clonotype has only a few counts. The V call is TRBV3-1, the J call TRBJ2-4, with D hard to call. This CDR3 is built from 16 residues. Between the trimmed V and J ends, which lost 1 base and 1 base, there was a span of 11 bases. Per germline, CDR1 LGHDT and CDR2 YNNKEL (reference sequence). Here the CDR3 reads CASSQVWVDAKNIQYF. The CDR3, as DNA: TGTGCCAGCAGCCAAGTGTGGGTCGATGCCAAAAACATTCAGTACTTC. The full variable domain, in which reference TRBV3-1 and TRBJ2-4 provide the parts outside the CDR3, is DTAVSQTPKYLVTQMGNDKSIKCEQNLGHDTMYWYKQDSKKFLKIMFSYNNKELIINETVPNRFSPKSPDKAHLNLHINSLELGDSAVYFCASSQVWVDAKNIQYFGAGTRLSVL.

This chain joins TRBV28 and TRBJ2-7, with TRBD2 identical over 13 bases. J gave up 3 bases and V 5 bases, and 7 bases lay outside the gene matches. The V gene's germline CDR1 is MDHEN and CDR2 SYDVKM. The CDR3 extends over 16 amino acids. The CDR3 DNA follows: TGTGCCAGCAGTCCCGGGACTAGCGGGGTTGGCTACGAGCAGTACTTC. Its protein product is CASSPGTSGVGYEQYF.

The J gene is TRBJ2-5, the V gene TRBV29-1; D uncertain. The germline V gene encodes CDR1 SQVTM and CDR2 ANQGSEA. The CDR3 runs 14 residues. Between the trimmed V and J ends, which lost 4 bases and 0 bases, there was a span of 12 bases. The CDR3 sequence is CSVVSILYQETQYF. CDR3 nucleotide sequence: TGCAGCGTTGTGTCGATACTGTACCAAGAGACCCAGTACTTC.

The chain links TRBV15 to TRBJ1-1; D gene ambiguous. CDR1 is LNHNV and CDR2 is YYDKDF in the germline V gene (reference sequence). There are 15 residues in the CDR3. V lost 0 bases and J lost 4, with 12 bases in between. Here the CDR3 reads CATSRDRRVGTEAFF. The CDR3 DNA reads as TGTGCCACCAGCAGAGATCGGAGGGTTGGCACTGAAGCTTTCTTT.

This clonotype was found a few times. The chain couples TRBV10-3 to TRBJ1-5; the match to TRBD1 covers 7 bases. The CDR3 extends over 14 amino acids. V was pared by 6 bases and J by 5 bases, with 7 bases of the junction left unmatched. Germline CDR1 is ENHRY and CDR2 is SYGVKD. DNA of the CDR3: TGTGCCATCAGCCCGGGACAGCTAGATCAGCCCCAGCATTTT. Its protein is CAISPGQLDQPQHF.

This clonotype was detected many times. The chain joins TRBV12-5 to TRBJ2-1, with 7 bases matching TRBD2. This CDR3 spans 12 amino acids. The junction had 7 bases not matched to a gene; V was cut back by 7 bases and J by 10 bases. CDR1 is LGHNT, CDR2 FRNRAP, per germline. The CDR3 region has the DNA TGTGCTAGTGCCCTCCAACTAGCGGAGCAGTTCTTC. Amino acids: CASALQLAEQFF.

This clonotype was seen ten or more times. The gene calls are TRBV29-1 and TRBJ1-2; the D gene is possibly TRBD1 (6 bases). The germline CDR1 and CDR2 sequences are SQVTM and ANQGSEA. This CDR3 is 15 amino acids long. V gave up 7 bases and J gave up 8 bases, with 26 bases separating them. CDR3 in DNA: TGCAGCGCCTCCGACAGGACGCGCTCCGTAGGAGGCTACACCTTC. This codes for CSASDRTRSVGGYTF.

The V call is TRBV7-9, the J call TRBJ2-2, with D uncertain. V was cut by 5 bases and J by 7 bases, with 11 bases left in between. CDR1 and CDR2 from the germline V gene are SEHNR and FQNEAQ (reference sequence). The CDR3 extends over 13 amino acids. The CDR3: CASSQMSIGELFF. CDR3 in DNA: TGTGCCAGCAGCCAAATGAGTATCGGGGAGCTGTTTTTT.

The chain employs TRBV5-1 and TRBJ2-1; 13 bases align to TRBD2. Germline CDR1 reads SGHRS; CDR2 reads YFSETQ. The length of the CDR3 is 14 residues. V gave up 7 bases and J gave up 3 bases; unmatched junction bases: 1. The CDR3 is CASGLAGDYNEQFF. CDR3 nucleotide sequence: TGCGCCAGCGGACTAGCGGGAGACTACAATGAGCAGTTCTTC.

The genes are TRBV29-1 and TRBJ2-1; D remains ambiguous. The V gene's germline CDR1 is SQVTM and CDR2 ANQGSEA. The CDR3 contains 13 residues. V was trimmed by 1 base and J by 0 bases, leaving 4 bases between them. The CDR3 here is CSVEAYSYNEQFF. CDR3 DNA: TGCAGCGTTGAAGCCTACTCCTACAATGAGCAGTTCTTC.

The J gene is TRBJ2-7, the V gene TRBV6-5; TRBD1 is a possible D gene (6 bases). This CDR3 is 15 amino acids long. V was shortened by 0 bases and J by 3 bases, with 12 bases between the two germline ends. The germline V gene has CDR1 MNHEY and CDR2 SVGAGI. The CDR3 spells CASSYSPRGIYEQYF. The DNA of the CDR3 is TGTGCCAGCAGTTACTCCCCCAGGGGAATCTACGAGCAGTACTTC.